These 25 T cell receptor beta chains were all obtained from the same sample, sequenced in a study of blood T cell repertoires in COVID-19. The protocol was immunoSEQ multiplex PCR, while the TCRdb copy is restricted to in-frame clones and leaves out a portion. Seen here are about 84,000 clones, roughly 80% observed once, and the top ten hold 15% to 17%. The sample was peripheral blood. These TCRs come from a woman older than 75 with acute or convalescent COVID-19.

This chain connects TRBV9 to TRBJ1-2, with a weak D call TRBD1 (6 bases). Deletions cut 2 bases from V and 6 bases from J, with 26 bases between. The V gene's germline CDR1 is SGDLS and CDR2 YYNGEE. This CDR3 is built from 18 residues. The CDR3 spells CASSVAGTLGRISDGYTF. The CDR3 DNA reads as TGTGCCAGCAGCGTTGCTGGGACACTAGGGCGAATAAGTGATGGCTACACCTTC.

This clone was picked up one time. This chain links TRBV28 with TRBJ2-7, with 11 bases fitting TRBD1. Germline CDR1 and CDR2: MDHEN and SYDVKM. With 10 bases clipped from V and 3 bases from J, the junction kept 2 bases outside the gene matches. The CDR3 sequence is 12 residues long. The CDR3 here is CATGTGGYEQYF. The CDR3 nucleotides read TGTGCCACCGGGACAGGGGGCTACGAGCAGTACTTC.

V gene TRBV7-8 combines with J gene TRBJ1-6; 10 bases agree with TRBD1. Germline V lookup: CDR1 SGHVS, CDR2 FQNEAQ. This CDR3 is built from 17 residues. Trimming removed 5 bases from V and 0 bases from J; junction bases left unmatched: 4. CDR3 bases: TGTGCCAGCAGCCCCGGACAGGGGGGCTCCTATAATTCACCCCTCCACTTT. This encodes CASSPGQGGSYNSPLHF.

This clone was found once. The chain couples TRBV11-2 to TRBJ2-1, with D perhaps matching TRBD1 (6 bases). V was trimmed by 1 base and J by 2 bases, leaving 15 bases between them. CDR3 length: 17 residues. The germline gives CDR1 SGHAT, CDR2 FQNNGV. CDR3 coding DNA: TGTGCCAGCAGCTTAGGCCAGGGGTCCTTTACCTACAATGAGCAGTTCTTC. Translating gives CASSLGQGSFTYNEQFF.

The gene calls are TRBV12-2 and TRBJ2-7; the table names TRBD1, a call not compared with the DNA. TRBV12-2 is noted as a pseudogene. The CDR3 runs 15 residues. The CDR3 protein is CASRLARQGTYEQYF. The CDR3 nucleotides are TGTGCAAGTCGCTTAGCGAGACAGGGAACCTACGAGCAGTACTTC.

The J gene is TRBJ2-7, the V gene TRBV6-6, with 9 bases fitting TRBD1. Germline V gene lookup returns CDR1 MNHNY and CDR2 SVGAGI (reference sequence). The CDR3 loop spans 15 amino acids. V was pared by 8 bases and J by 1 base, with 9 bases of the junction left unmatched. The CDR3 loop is CASHRQGGTSYEQYF. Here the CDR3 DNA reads TGTGCCAGCCATAGACAGGGGGGAACTTCCTACGAGCAGTACTTC.

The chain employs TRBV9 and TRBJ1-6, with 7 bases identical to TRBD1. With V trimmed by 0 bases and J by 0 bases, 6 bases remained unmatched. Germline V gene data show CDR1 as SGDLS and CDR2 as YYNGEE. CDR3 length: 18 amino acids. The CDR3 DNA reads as TGTGCCAGCAGCGTAGAGGGCAGGGGGAGCTCCTATAATTCACCCCTCCACTTT. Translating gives CASSVEGRGSSYNSPLHF.

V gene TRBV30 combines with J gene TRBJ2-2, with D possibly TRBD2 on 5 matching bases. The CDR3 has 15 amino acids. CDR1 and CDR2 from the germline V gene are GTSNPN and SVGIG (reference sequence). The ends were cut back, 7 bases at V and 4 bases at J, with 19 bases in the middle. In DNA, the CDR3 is TGTGCCTATCGGGGTAGAAGGGTTGGCACCGGGGAGCTGTTTTTT. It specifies CAYRGRRVGTGELFF. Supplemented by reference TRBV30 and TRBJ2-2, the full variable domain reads SQTIHQWPATLVQPVGSPLSLECTVEGTSNPNLYWYRQAAGRGLQLLFYSVGIGQISSEVPQNLSASRPQDRQFILSSKKLLLSDSGFYLCAYRGRRVGTGELFFGEGSRLTVL.

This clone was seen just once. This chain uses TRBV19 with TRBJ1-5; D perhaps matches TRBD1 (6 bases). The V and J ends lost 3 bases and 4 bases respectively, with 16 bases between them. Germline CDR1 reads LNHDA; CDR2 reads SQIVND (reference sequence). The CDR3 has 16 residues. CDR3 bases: TGTGCCAGTAGTATGAAAAGACAGGTGTCGAATCAGCCCCAGCATTTT. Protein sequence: CASSMKRQVSNQPQHF.

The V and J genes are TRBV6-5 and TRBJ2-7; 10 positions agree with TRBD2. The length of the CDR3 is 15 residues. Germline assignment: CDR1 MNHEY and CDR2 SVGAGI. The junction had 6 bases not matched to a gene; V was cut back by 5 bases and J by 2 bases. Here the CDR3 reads CASSRPAGGTYEQYF. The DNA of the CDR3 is TGTGCCAGCAGTCGTCCAGCGGGGGGGACCTACGAGCAGTACTTC.

The CDR3 loop is CASLTGSYNSPLHF. CDR3 coding DNA: TGTGCCAGCTTGACAGGGAGCTATAATTCACCCCTCCACTTT. This chain uses TRBV28 with TRBJ1-6; 7 nucleotides agree with TRBD1. The CDR3 length is 14 residues. Germline V gives CDR1 MDHEN, CDR2 SYDVKM. Unmatched junction bases numbered 4, after V lost 8 bases and J lost 3 bases.

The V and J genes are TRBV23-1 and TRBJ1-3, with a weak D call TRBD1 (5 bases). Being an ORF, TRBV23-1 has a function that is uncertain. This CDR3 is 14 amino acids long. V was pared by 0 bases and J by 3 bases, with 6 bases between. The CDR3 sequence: CASSQSDSGNTIYF. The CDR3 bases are TGCGCCAGCAGTCAATCCGACAGTGGAAACACCATATATTTT.

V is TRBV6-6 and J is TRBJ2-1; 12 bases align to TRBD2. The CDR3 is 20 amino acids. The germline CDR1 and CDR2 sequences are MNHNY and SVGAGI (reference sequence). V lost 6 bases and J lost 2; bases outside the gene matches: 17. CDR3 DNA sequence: TGTGCCAGCAGCCGAAGACTAGCGGGGGTCATCACGGATGCCTACAATGAGCAGTTCTTC. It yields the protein CASSRRLAGVITDAYNEQFF.

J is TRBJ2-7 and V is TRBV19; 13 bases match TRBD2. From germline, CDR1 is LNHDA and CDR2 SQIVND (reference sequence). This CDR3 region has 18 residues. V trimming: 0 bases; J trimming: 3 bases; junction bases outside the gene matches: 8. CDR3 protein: CASSIDSSGLAGSYEQYF. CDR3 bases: TGTGCCAGTAGTATAGACTCCTCGGGACTAGCGGGGAGCTACGAGCAGTACTTC.

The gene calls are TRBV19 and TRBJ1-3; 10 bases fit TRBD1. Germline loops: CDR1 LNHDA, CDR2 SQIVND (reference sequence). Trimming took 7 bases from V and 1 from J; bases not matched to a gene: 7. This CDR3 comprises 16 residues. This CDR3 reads CASTPPGQGSGNTIYF. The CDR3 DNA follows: TGTGCCAGTACCCCGCCGGGACAGGGGTCTGGAAACACCATATATTTT.

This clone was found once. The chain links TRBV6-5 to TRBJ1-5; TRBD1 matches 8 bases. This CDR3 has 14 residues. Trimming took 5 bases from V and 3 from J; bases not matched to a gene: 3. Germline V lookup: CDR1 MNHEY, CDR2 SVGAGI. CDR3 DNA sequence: TGTGCCAGCAGTCCGGACAGGGACAATCAGCCCCAGCATTTT. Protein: CASSPDRDNQPQHF.

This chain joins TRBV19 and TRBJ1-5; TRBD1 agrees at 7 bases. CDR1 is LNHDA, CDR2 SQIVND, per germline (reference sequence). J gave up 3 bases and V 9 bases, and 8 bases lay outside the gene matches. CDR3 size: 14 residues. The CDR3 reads CASSTGVSNQPQHF. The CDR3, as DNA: TGTGCCAGCTCAACAGGGGTATCCAATCAGCCCCAGCATTTT.

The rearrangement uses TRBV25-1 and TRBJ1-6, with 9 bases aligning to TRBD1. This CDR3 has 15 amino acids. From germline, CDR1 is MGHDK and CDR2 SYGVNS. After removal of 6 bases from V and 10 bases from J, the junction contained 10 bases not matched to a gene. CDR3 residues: CASSSGTGMQSPLHF. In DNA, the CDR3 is TGTGCCAGCAGCTCCGGGACAGGGATGCAATCACCCCTCCACTTT.

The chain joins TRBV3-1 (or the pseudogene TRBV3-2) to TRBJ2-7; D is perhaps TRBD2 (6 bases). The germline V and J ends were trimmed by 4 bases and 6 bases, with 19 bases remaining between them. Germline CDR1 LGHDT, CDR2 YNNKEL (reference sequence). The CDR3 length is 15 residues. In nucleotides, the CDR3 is TGTGCCAGCAGCCTTACCTCTGGGGACTCGACCGAGCAGTACTTC. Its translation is CASSLTSGDSTEQYF.

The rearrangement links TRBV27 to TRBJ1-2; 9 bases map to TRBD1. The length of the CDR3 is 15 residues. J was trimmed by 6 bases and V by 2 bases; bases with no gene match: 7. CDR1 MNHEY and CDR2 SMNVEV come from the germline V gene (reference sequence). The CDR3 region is CASSLIGTGNHGYTF. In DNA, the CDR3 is TGTGCCAGCAGTTTAATTGGGACAGGGAACCATGGCTACACCTTC.

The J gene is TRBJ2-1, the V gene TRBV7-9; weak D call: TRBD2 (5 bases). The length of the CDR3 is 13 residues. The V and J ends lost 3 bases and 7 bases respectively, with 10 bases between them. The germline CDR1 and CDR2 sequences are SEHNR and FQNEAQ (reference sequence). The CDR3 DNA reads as TGTGCCAGCAGCTTCCCTCGGGGAAATGAGCAGTTCTTC. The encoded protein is CASSFPRGNEQFF.

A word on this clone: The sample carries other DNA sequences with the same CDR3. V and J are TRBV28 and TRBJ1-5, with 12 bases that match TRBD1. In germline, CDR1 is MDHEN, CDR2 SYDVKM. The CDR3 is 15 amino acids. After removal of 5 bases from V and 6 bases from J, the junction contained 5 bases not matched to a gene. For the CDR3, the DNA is TGTGCCAGCAGTCCCGGGACAGGGGGCAGTCAGCCCCAGCATTTT. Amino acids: CASSPGTGGSQPQHF. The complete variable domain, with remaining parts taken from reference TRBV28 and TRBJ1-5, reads DVKVTQSSRYLVKRTGEKVFLECVQDMDHENMFWYRQDPGLGLRLIYFSYDVKMKEKGDIPEGYSVSREKKERFSLILESASTNQTSMYLCASSPGTGGSQPQHFGDGTRLSIL.

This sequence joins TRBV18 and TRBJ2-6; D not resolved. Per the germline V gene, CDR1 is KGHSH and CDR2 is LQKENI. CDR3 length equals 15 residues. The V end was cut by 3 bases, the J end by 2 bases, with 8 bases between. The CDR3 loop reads CASSPPLAGANVLTF. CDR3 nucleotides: TGTGCCAGCTCACCCCCTTTAGCTGGGGCCAACGTCCTGACTTTC.

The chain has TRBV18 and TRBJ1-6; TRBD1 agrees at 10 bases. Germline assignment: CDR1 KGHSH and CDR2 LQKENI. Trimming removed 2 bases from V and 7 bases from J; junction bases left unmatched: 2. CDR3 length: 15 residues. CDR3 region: CASSPRDRGNSPLHF. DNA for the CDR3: TGTGCCAGCTCACCAAGGGACAGGGGAAATTCACCCCTCCACTTT.

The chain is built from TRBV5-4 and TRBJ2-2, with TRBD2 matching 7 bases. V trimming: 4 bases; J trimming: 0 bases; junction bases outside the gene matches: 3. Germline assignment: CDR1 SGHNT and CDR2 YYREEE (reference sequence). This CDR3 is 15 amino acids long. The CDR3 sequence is CASSPGTTNTGELFF. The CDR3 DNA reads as TGTGCCAGCAGCCCCGGGACTACGAACACCGGGGAGCTGTTTTTT.